This T cell receptor beta chain stems from a study of T cell repertoires in cytomegalovirus infection. CDR1 and CDR2 from the germline V gene are SEHNR and FQNEAQ (reference sequence). V dropped 5 bases and J dropped 0; count of bases not matched to a gene: 9. The CDR3 sequence is 17 residues long. Study outcomes and limitations: Dominant in the ex vivo response were TCR beta clonotypes restricted by HLA-C and specific for CMV.

Using its own MiXCR run on the reads, TCRdb lists one record per CDR3 protein. Of about 770,000 distinct CDR3 sequences listed, 29% are singletons. Note on this clonotype: Its specificity is not known.

Sequenced here: cultured CD8+ T cells from PBMCs, sampled from culture after CMV antigen stimulation. The chain is built from TRBV7-9 and TRBJ1-2; the match to TRBD1 covers 10 bases. This receptor was taken from a human donor in good health (CMV status not recorded). Some clones in this sample may be carry-over from other donors' samples. CDR3 nucleotide sequence: TGTGCCAGCAGCCCGACAGGGGGCCCCGAATCTAACTATGGCTACACCTTC. Amino acid sequence: CASSPTGGPESNYGYTF.